The 21 T cell receptor beta chains listed next were all sequenced from one sample in a study of blood T cell repertoires in COVID-19 (dated by TCRdb to the early 2020s). The protocol used for the library was the immunoSEQ multiplex PCR assay. TCRdb carries this immuneACCESS record with in-frame sequences only. Its versions omit some clonotypes, under half of them owing to an unresolved V gene in the studies checked, with the rest unexplained. This sample comprises about 100,000 clones, approximately 85% of them detected only once. The ten largest account for roughly 2.5% of the sample. Sequencing was carried out using peripheral blood. These receptors came from a human donor in a cohort sampled during active COVID-19.

The chain recombines TRBV9 with TRBJ2-1; maybe TRBD2 (6 bases). The CDR3 has 15 residues. Germline assignment: CDR1 SGDLS and CDR2 YYNGEE. V was cut by 0 bases and J by 6 bases, with 13 bases left in between. The DNA for the CDR3 is TGTGCCAGCAGCGTAGGGGATACTAGCCCCAATGAGCAGTTCTTC. Its protein product is CASSVGDTSPNEQFF.

This clone was seen a single time. The chain combines TRBV30 with TRBJ2-3; 8 bases line up with TRBD2. The CDR3 spans 13 residues. Germline CDR1 and CDR2: GTSNPN and SVGIG (reference sequence). V gave up 2 bases and J gave up 5 bases; unmatched junction bases: 3. This CDR3 reads CAWSQTSVDTQYF. CDR3 bases: TGTGCCTGGAGTCAGACTAGCGTAGATACGCAGTATTTT.

The chain recombines TRBV11-3 with TRBJ2-3; TRBD2 is a possible D gene (5 bases). V lost 3 bases and J lost 3, with 16 bases in between. Germline CDR1 is SGHNT and CDR2 is YENEEA. This CDR3 has 16 residues. CDR3 sequence: CASSFAGGGQTDTQYF. As DNA, the CDR3 is TGTGCCAGCAGCTTTGCAGGAGGTGGGCAGACAGATACGCAGTATTTT.

The chain is built from TRBV9 and TRBJ2-3; D unclear. With 3 bases removed from V and 7 bases from J, the gap between germline ends came to 12 bases. Germline V gives CDR1 SGDLS, CDR2 YYNGEE. This CDR3 comprises 13 residues. The CDR3 DNA sequence: TGTGCCAGCAGCGCGACTCCGTCAAATACGCAGTATTTT. Translating it yields CASSATPSNTQYF.

V gene TRBV13 combines with J gene TRBJ2-3; 8 nucleotides line up with TRBD2. The CDR3 runs 16 residues. The ends lost 0 bases at V and 1 base at J; junction bases unmatched: 3. Germline loops: CDR1 PRHDT, CDR2 FYEKMQ (reference sequence). CDR3 nucleotide sequence: TGTGCCAGCAGCTTAGGGGGTAGCGGGGGCACAGATACGCAGTATTTT. Its protein product is CASSLGGSGGTDTQYF.

CDR3 protein: CASTSNTQPQHF. As DNA, the CDR3 is TGTGCCAGCACCTCAAACACTCAGCCCCAGCATTTT. The chain couples TRBV6-6 to TRBJ1-5; D not certain. This CDR3 spans 12 amino acids. Per germline, CDR1 MNHNY and CDR2 SVGAGI (reference sequence). V lost 7 bases to trimming and J lost 6 bases, with 10 bases between them.

The chain combines TRBV4-2 with TRBJ1-1; the match to TRBD1 covers 7 bases. CDR3 size: 15 residues. Losses at the gene ends were 4 bases for V and 2 bases for J; bases not matched to a gene: 7. The V gene's germline CDR1 is LGHNA and CDR2 YNFKEQ. The CDR3 here is CASSPRDSENTEAFF. CDR3 in DNA: TGTGCCAGCAGCCCCCGGGACAGTGAAAACACTGAAGCTTTCTTT.

This sequence joins TRBV7-9 and TRBJ2-7, with 12 positions matching TRBD1. V shed 11 bases and J 6 bases; nucleotides not matched to a gene: 5. The CDR3 has 12 residues. The germline V gene has CDR1 SEHNR and CDR2 FQNEAQ (reference sequence). The CDR3 reads CAGTGGSGEQYF. As DNA, the CDR3 is TGTGCCGGGACAGGGGGCTCCGGCGAGCAGTACTTC.

The chain is built from TRBV28 and TRBJ1-5, with D unresolved. Germline loops: CDR1 MDHEN, CDR2 SYDVKM. Deletions cut 6 bases from V and 3 bases from J, with 9 bases between. CDR3 length equals 13 residues. CDR3 amino acids: CASRYRHNQPQHF. The CDR3 region has the DNA TGTGCCAGCAGATACAGACACAATCAGCCCCAGCATTTT.

This chain connects TRBV7-9 to TRBJ2-5, with D possibly being TRBD1 (6 bases). V lost 2 bases to trimming and J lost 5 bases, with 21 bases between them. CDR3 size: 17 residues. The germline gives CDR1 SEHNR, CDR2 FQNEAQ (reference sequence). The DNA of the CDR3 is TGTGCCAGCAGCTTACCCCGCCCGCAGGGGCGGACGGAGACCCAGTACTTC. This codes for CASSLPRPQGRTETQYF.

This clone was recorded once. The J gene is TRBJ1-5, the V gene TRBV19; 9 nucleotides agree with TRBD1. Germline loops: CDR1 LNHDA, CDR2 SQIVND (reference sequence). This CDR3 spans 15 amino acids. The V gene end was trimmed by 0 bases and the J gene end by 4 bases; junction bases not matched to a gene: 1. CDR3 protein: CASSIEDRGNQPQHF. The CDR3 coding sequence is TGTGCCAGTAGTATAGAGGACAGGGGAAATCAGCCCCAGCATTTT.

The chain uses TRBV19 and TRBJ1-1; D perhaps matches TRBD1 (5 bases). Germline-derived CDR1 and CDR2 are LNHDA and SQIVND (reference sequence). The ends were cut back, 8 bases at V and 1 base at J, with 5 bases in the middle. The length of the CDR3 is 11 residues. CDR3: CASGQNTEAFF. The CDR3 DNA reads as TGTGCCAGTGGACAGAACACTGAAGCTTTCTTT.

The chain recombines TRBV2 with TRBJ1-4; 9 bases match TRBD1. The CDR3 is made up of 14 amino acids. Losses at the gene ends were 4 bases for V and 7 bases for J; bases not matched to a gene: 4. CDR1 SNHLY and CDR2 FYNNEI come from the germline V gene. CDR3 nucleotide sequence: TGTGCCAGCAGTGGGAGGACAGGGGCTGAAAAACTGTTTTTT. This sequence encodes CASSGRTGAEKLFF.

V and J are TRBV5-4 and TRBJ1-6, with D perhaps TRBD1 (6 bases). The CDR3 has 15 amino acids. V was shortened by 1 base and J by 8 bases, with 13 bases between the two germline ends. The germline CDR1 and CDR2 sequences are SGHNT and YYREEE (reference sequence). For the CDR3, the DNA is TGTGCCAGCAGCTTGCCCGGACAGAGAGATTCACCCCTCCACTTT. Residues: CASSLPGQRDSPLHF.

The genes are TRBV13 and TRBJ2-1, with 7 bases matching TRBD2. Germline CDR1 reads PRHDT; CDR2 reads FYEKMQ (reference sequence). J lost 2 bases, V lost 3 bases, and 7 bases had no gene match. The length of the CDR3 is 16 residues. Here the CDR3 reads CASSFRAGIAYNEQFF. CDR3 coding DNA: TGTGCCAGCAGCTTTCGAGCGGGAATCGCCTACAATGAGCAGTTCTTC.

The V and J genes are TRBV3-1 (or the pseudogene TRBV3-2) and TRBJ2-7; tentatively, D is TRBD2 (5 bases). The germline V and J ends were trimmed by 4 bases and 3 bases, with 13 bases remaining between them. Germline V gene data show CDR1 as LGHDT and CDR2 as YNNKEL (reference sequence). The CDR3 loop spans 14 amino acids. The CDR3 nucleotides are TGTGCCAGCAGCCCCGTGGGAGTACACTACGAGCAGTACTTC. This encodes CASSPVGVHYEQYF.

V gene TRBV2 combines with J gene TRBJ1-6, with 8 bases fitting TRBD1. Germline loops: CDR1 SNHLY, CDR2 FYNNEI. The length of the CDR3 is 16 residues. Unmatched junction bases numbered 13, after V lost 6 bases and J lost 9 bases. The CDR3 nucleotides read TGTGCCAGCAGGGGTGGGGCGGACAGGGTGGGTTCACCCCTCCACTTT. It translates to CASRGGADRVGSPLHF.

The chain employs TRBV10-2 and TRBJ2-5; tentative D call: TRBD2 (7 bases). The CDR3 contains 15 residues. Germline CDR1 and CDR2: WSHSY and SAAADI. Trimming left V 2 bases short and J 5 bases short, with 15 bases between. The CDR3: CASSEGGAYWETQYF. The CDR3 coding sequence is TGCGCCAGCAGTGAGGGGGGGGCCTATTGGGAGACCCAGTACTTC.

The chain employs TRBV6-5 and TRBJ2-1, with TRBD2 matching 10 bases. The CDR3 loop spans 13 amino acids. The V gene's germline CDR1 is MNHEY and CDR2 SVGAGI. Trimming took 6 bases from V and 8 from J; bases not matched to a gene: 4. The CDR3 loop reads CASRSLAGDEQFF. For the CDR3, the DNA is TGTGCCAGCAGGTCGCTAGCGGGGGATGAGCAGTTCTTC.

Written as DNA, the CDR3 is TGTGCCAGCAGCTCAGAGAGACAGGGAACTGAGCAGTTCTTC. Amino acid sequence: CASSSERQGTEQFF. The chain carries TRBV9 and TRBJ2-1; 7 nucleotides agree with TRBD1. The CDR3 has 14 residues. Germline trimming cut 4 bases from V and 9 bases from J; bases unmatched to any gene: 10. Germline CDR1 is SGDLS and CDR2 is YYNGEE.

This rearrangement joins TRBV24-1 to TRBJ2-3, with 10 bases fitting TRBD2. J gave up 2 bases and V 3 bases, and 10 bases lay outside the gene matches. The CDR3 extends over 18 amino acids. Germline CDR1 is KGHDR and CDR2 is SFDVKD. The CDR3, as DNA: TGTGCCACCAGTGATGAGGGGGTAGCGGGAGGTCTCACAGATACGCAGTATTTT. It specifies CATSDEGVAGGLTDTQYF.